This record looks at one TCR beta chain sequence and its context. The junction had 3 bases not matched to a gene; V was cut back by 7 bases and J by 0 bases. The germline V gene encodes CDR1 LNHDA and CDR2 SQIVND (reference sequence). This CDR3 has 14 residues. This sample is part of a study of control samples from healthy donors and cancer patients. Data came from immunoSEQ multiplex PCR; TCRdb stores just in-frame clones and leaves some out. The table records tens of thousands of clones, 90% to 95% of them present only once. The rearrangement joins TRBV19 to TRBJ1-5, with 7 nucleotides matching TRBD1. Sequenced input: blood. This sequence was found in a man under 40 in good health. CDR3: CASTRQGSNQPQHF. DNA for the CDR3: TGTGCCAGTACCAGACAGGGTAGCAATCAGCCCCAGCATTTT.